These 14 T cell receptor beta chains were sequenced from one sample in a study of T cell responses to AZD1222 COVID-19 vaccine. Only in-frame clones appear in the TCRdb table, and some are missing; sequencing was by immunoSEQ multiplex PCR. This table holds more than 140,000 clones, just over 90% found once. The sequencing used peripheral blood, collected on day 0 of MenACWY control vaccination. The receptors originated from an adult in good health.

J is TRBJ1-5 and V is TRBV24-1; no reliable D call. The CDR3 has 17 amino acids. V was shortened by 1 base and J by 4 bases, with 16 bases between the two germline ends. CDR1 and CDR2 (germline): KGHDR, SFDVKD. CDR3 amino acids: CATSDFPLAGKNQPQHF. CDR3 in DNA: TGTGCCACCAGTGATTTCCCTTTGGCGGGTAAGAATCAGCCCCAGCATTTT.

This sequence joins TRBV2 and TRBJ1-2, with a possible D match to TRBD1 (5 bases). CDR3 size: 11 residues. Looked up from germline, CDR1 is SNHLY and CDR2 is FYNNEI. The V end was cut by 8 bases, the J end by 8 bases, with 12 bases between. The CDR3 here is CASAVREGYTF. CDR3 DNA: TGTGCCAGCGCCGTCAGGGAGGGCTACACCTTC.

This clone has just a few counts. The DNA for the CDR3 is TGTGCCAGCAGCCCCGTTGGGGAGCGGGTGAACACCGGGGAGCTGTTTTTT. Its translation is CASSPVGERVNTGELFF. This chain connects TRBV13 to TRBJ2-2; tentatively, D is TRBD2 (6 bases). The CDR3 covers 17 residues. The germline V gene has CDR1 PRHDT and CDR2 FYEKMQ (reference sequence). V was clipped by 5 bases and J by 1 base, with 17 bases between them.

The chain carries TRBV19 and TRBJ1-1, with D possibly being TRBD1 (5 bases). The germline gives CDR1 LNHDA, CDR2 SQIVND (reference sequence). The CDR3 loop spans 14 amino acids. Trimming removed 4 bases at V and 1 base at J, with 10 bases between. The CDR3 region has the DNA TGTGCCAGTAGTACCGGGACGGCGAACACTGAAGCTTTCTTT. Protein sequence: CASSTGTANTEAFF.

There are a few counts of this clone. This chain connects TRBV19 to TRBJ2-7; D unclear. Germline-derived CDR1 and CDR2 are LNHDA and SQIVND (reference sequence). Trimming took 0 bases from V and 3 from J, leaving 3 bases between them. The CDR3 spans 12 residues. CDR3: CASSIDGYEQYF. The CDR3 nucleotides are TGTGCCAGTAGTATAGATGGCTACGAGCAGTACTTC.

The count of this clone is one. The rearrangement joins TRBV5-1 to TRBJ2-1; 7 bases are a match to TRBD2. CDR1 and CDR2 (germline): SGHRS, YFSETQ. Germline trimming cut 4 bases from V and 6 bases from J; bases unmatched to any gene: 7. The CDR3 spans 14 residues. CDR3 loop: CASSDPGGGNEQFF. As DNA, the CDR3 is TGCGCCAGCAGCGACCCTGGGGGGGGCAATGAGCAGTTCTTC.

For the CDR3, the DNA is TGTGCCTGCCAGCGGGGGCTCGGAGAGACCCAGTACTTC. Protein product: CACQRGLGETQYF. This chain connects TRBV7-3 to TRBJ2-5; 8 bases align to TRBD2. This CDR3 spans 13 amino acids. Germline-derived CDR1 and CDR2 are SGHTA and FQGTGA. After removal of 11 bases from V and 4 bases from J, the junction contained 9 bases not matched to a gene.

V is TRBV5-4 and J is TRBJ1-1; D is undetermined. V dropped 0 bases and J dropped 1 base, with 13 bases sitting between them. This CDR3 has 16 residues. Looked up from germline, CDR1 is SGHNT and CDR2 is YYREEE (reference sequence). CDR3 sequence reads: CASSLGQSLGNTEAFF. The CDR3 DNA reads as TGTGCCAGCAGCTTGGGTCAGAGCTTGGGGAACACTGAAGCTTTCTTT. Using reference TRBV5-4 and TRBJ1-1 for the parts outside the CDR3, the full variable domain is ETGVTQSPTHLIKTRGQQVTLRCSSQSGHNTVSWYQQALGQGPQFIFQYYREEENGRGNFPPRFSGLQFPNYSSELNVNALELDDSALYLCASSLGQSLGNTEAFFGQGTRLTVV.

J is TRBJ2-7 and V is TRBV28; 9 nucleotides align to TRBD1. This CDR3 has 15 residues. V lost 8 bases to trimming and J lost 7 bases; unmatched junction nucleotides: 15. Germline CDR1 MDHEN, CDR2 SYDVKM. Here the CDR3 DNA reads TGTGCCAGCCGTGGCACCGGGACAGGGCTTGTGGAGCAGTACTTC. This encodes CASRGTGTGLVEQYF. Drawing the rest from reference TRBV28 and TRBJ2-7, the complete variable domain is DVKVTQSSRYLVKRTGEKVFLECVQDMDHENMFWYRQDPGLGLRLIYFSYDVKMKEKGDIPEGYSVSREKKERFSLILESASTNQTSMYLCASRGTGTGLVEQYFGPGTRLTVT.

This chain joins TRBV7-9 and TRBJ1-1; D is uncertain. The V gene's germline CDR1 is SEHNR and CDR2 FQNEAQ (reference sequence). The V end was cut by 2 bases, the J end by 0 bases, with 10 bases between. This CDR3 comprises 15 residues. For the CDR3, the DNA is TGTGCCAGCAGCTTAATCCAACCCATGAACACTGAAGCTTTCTTT. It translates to CASSLIQPMNTEAFF.

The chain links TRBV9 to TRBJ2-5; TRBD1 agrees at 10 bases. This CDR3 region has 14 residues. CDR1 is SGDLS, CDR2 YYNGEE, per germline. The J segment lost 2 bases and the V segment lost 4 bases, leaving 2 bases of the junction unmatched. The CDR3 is CASSRDRGQETQYF. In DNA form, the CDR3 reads TGTGCCAGCAGCCGGGACAGGGGACAAGAGACCCAGTACTTC.

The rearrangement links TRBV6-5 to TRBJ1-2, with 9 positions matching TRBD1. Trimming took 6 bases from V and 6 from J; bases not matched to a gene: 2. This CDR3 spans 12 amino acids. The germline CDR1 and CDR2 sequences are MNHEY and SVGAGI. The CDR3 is CASRDRGHGYTF. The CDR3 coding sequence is TGTGCCAGCAGGGACAGGGGCCATGGCTACACCTTC.

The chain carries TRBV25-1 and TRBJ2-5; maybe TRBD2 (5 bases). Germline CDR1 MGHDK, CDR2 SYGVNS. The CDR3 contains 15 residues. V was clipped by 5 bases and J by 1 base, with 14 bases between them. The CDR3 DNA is TGTGCCAGCAGTCCCTCATTCGGGGTCCAAGAGACCCAGTACTTC. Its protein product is CASSPSFGVQETQYF.

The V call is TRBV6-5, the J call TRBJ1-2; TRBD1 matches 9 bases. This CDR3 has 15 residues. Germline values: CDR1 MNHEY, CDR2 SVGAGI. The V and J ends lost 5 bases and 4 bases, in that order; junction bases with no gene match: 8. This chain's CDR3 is CASSPGTGLTYGYTF. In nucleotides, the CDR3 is TGTGCCAGCAGTCCAGGGACAGGGTTGACCTATGGCTACACCTTC.